The 3 T cell receptor beta chains reported below all come from one sample, sequenced in a study of PD-L1 blockade in urothelial cancer. Regarding time point: pretreatment peripheral blood. Sequencing was performed with immunoSEQ multiplex PCR; in TCRdb, only in-frame clones are kept and a portion is missing. The sample consists of about 45,000 clones, 88% of them appearing once. The sequencing used PBMCs, collected around atezolizumab (anti-PD-L1) treatment. These receptors came from a donor at least 40 years old with urothelial cancer.

The rearrangement joins TRBV2 to TRBJ1-1; possible D gene TRBD1, 5 bases. The CDR3 loop spans 12 amino acids. CDR1 and CDR2 from the germline V gene are SNHLY and FYNNEI. Trimming took 8 bases from V and 4 from J, leaving 11 bases between them. The CDR3, as DNA: TGTGCCAGCGGGGGGGACTTCACTGAAGCTTTCTTT. Translating it yields CASGGDFTEAFF. The full variable domain, with the rest looked up from reference TRBV2 and TRBJ1-1, is EPEVTQTPSHQVTQMGQEVILRCVPISNHLYFYWYRQILGQKVEFLVSFYNNEISEKSEIFDDQFSVERPDGSNFTLKIRSTKLEDSAMYFCASGGDFTEAFFGQGTRLTVV.

The CDR3: CASGPPNTGGQFF. The CDR3 DNA reads as TGTGCTAGTGGTCCCCCGAACACAGGGGGGCAGTTCTTC. V and J are TRBV12-5 and TRBJ2-1, with TRBD1 matching 8 bases. Germline V gene data show CDR1 as LGHNT and CDR2 as FRNRAP. This CDR3 is 13 amino acids long. V was pared by 5 bases and J by 12 bases, with 9 bases of the junction left unmatched.

The CDR3 sequence is CASTRDRQTYEQYF. DNA of the CDR3: TGTGCCAGCACCCGGGACAGGCAAACCTACGAGCAGTACTTC. The chain uses TRBV6-5 and TRBJ2-7, with 8 bases fitting TRBD1. The CDR3 runs 14 residues. Germline V gives CDR1 MNHEY, CDR2 SVGAGI. Trimming removed 7 bases from V and 2 bases from J; junction bases left unmatched: 7.